This TCR beta chain came from a study of cytomegalovirus exposure and HLA in healthy donors. The wider study: An earlier analysis found 100 million or so unique TCR beta sequences from around 180 million T cells. Around 79 million unique TCRs, all from HLA-typed donors, were included in an early release of the data.

Study-wide results and limits: Further analysis, carried out later, found HLA-associated TCR beta chains more clonally expanded than equally common other chains.

On this clone itself: Antigen unknown.

From germline, CDR1 is MDHEN and CDR2 SYDVKM. The CDR3 spans 15 residues. The V end was cut by 7 bases, the J end by 2 bases, with 15 bases between. Primers included in the PCR were 60 Vbeta and 13 Jbeta primers. The protocol was immunoSEQ multiplex PCR, while the TCRdb copy is restricted to in-frame clones and leaves out a portion. This table has more than 95,000 clones, 65% appearing once. The V and J genes are TRBV28 and TRBJ2-1; maybe TRBD1 (5 bases). This clonotype was sampled from a woman aged 40 to 50 in good health and CMV-seropositive. Sequencing used PBMCs. The CDR3 spells CASNTGFNPYNEQFF. In nucleotides, the CDR3 is TGTGCCAGCAATACAGGATTTAACCCCTACAATGAGCAGTTCTTC.